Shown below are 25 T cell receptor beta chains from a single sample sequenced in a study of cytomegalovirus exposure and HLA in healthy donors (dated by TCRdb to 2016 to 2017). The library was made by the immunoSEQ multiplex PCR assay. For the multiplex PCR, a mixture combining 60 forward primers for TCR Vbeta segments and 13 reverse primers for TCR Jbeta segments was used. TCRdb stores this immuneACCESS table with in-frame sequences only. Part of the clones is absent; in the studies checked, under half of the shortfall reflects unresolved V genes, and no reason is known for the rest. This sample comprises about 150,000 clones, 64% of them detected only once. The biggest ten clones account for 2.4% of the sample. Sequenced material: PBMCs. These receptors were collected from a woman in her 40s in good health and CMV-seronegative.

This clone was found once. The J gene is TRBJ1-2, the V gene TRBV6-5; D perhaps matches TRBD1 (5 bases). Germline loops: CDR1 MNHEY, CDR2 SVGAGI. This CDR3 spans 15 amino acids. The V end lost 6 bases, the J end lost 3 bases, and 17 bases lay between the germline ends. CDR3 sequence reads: CASRPWRRADYGYTF. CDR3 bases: TGTGCCAGCAGGCCCTGGCGCAGGGCGGACTATGGCTACACCTTC.

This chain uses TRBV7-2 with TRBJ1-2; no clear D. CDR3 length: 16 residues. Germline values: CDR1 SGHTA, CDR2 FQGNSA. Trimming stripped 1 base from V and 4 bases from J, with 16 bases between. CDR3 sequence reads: CASSLVSSELFYGYTF. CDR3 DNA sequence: TGTGCCAGCAGCTTAGTGTCCAGCGAACTATTCTATGGCTACACCTTC.

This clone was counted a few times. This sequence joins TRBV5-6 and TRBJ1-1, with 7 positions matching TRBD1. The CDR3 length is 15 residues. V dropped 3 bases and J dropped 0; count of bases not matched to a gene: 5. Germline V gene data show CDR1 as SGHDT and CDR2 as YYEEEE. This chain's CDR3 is CASSWGQTMNTEAFF. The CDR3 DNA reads TGTGCCAGCAGCTGGGGACAGACTATGAACACTGAAGCTTTCTTT. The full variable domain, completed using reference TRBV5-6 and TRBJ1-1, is DAGVTQSPTHLIKTRGQQVTLRCSPKSGHDTVSWYQQALGQGPQFIFQYYEEEERQRGNFPDRFSGHQFPNYSSELNVNALLLGDSALYLCASSWGQTMNTEAFFGQGTRLTVV.

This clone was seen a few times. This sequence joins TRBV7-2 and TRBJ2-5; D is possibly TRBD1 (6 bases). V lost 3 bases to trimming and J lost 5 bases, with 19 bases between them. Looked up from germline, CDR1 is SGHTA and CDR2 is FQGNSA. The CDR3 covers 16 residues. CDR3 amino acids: CASSLGLGALVETQYF. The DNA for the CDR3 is TGTGCCAGCAGCTTGGGGCTGGGGGCCCTCGTGGAGACCCAGTACTTC.

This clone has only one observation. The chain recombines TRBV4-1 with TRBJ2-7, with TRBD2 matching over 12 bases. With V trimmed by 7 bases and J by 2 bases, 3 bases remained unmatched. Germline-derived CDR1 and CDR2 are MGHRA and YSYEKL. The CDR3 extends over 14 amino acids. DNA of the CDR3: TGCGCCAGCACCTCTAGCGGGGGGGCCTACGAGCAGTACTTC. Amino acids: CASTSSGGAYEQYF.

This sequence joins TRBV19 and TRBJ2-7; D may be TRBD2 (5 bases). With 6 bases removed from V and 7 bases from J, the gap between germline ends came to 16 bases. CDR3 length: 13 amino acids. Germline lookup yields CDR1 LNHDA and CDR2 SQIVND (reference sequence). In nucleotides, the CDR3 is TGTGCCAGTAGACCAACGGGGTTGACAGAGCAGTACTTC. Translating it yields CASRPTGLTEQYF.

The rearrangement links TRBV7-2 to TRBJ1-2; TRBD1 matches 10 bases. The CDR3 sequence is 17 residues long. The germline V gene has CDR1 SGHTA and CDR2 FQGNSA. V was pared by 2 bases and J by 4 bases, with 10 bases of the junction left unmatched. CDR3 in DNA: TGTGCCAGCAGCTTAACTATACTCGGACAGGGGGGCTATGGCTACACCTTC. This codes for CASSLTILGQGGYGYTF. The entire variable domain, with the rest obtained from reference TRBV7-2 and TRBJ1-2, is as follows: GAGVSQSPSNKVTEKGKDVELRCDPISGHTALYWYRQSLGQGLEFLIYFQGNSAPDKSGLPSDRFSAERTGGSVSTLTIQRTQQEDSAVYLCASSLTILGQGGYGYTFGSGTRLTVV.

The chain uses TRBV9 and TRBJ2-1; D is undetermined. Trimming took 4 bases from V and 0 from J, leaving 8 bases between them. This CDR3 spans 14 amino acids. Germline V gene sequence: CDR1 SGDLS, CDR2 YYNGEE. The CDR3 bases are TGTGCCAGCAGCCCAGTCATCTCCTACAATGAGCAGTTCTTC. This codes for CASSPVISYNEQFF.

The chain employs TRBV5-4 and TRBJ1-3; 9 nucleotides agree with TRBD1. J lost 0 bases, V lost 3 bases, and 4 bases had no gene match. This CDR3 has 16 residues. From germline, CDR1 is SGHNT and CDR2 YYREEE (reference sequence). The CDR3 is CASSSGQGSSGNTIYF. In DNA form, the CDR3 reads TGTGCCAGCAGCTCAGGACAGGGGAGCTCTGGAAACACCATATATTTT.

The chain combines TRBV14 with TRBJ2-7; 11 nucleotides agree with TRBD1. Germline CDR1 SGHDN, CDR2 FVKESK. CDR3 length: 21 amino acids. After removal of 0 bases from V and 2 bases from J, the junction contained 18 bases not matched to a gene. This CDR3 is CASSQDFTWGQGDLKAYEQYF. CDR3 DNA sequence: TGTGCCAGCAGCCAAGATTTTACATGGGGACAGGGGGATTTAAAGGCCTACGAGCAGTACTTC.

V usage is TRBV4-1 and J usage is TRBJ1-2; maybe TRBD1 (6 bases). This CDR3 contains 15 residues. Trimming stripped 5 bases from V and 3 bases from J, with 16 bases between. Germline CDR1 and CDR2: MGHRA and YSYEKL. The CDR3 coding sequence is TGCGCCAGCAGCGCCGGGACACACAATGACTATGGCTACACCTTC. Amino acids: CASSAGTHNDYGYTF.

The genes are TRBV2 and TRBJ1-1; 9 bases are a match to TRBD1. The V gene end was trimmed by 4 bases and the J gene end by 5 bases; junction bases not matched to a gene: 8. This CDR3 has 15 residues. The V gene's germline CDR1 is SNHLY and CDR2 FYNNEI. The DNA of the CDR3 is TGTGCCAGCAGTGCCACAGGGGGCGCGGGAACTGAAGCTTTCTTT. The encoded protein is CASSATGGAGTEAFF.

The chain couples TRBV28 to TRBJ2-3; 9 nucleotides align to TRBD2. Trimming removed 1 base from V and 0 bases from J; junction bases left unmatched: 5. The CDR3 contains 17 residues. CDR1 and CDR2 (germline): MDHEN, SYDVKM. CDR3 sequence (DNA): TGTGCCAGCAGTTTATCGGTAGCGGGGGCCAGCACAGATACGCAGTATTTT. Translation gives CASSLSVAGASTDTQYF.

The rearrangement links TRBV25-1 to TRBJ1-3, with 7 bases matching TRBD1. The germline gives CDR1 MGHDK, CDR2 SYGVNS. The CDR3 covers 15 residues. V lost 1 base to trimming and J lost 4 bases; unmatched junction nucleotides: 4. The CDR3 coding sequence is TGTGCCAGCAGTGAATGGACGGGACAGGGAAACACCATATATTTT. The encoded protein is CASSEWTGQGNTIYF. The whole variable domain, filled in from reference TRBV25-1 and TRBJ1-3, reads EADIYQTPRYLVIGTGKKITLECSQTMGHDKMYWYQQDPGMELHLIHYSYGVNSTEKGDLSSESTVSRIRTEHFPLTLESARPSHTSQYLCASSEWTGQGNTIYFGEGSWLTVV.

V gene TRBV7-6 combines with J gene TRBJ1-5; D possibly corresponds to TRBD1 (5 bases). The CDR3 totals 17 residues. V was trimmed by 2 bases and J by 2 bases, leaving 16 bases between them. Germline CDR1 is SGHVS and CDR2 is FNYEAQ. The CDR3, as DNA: TGTGCCAGCAGCTTAAGTATAAGGGGCTCAGGCAATCAGCCCCAGCATTTT. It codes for CASSLSIRGSGNQPQHF.

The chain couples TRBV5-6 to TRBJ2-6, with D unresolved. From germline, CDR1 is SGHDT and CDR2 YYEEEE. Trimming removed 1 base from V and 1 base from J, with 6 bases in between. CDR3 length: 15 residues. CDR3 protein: CASSLRSSGANVLTF. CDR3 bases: TGTGCCAGCAGCTTGCGGTCATCTGGGGCCAACGTCCTGACTTTC.

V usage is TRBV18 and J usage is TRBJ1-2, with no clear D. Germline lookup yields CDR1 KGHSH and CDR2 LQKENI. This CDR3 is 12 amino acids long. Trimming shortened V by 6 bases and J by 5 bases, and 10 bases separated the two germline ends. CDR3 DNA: TGTGCCAGCTCCTCAATGAGTTATGGCTACACCTTC. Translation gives CASSSMSYGYTF.

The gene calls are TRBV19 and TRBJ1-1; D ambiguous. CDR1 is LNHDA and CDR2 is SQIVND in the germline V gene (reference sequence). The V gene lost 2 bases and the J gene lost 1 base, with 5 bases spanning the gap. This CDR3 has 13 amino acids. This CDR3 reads CASSISQNTEAFF. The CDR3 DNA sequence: TGTGCCAGTAGTATATCCCAGAACACTGAAGCTTTCTTT.

The DNA of the CDR3 is TGTGCCAGTAGGAAGGGGTACACAGATACGCAGTATTTT. It translates to CASRKGYTDTQYF. The chain employs TRBV19 and TRBJ2-3; possibly TRBD1 for D (5 bases). Germline V gives CDR1 LNHDA, CDR2 SQIVND (reference sequence). This CDR3 contains 13 residues. V was cut by 6 bases and J by 2 bases, with 9 bases left in between.

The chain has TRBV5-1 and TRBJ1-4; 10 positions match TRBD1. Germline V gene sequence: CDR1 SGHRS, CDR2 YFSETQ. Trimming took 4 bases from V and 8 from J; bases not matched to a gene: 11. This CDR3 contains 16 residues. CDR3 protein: CASSLQGGTGVEKLFF. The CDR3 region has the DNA TGCGCCAGCAGCCTTCAGGGCGGGACAGGGGTCGAAAAACTGTTTTTT.

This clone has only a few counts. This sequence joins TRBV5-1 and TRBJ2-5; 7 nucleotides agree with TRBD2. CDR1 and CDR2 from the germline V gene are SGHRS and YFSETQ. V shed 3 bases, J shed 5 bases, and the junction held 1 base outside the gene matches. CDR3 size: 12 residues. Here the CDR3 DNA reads TGCGCCAGCAGCTACGGGGGGGAGACCCAGTACTTC. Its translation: CASSYGGETQYF. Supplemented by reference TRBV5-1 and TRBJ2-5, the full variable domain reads KAGVTQTPRYLIKTRGQQVTLSCSPISGHRSVSWYQQTPGQGLQFLFEYFSETQRNKGNFPGRFSGRQFSNSRSEMNVSTLELGDSALYLCASSYGGETQYFGPGTRLLVL.

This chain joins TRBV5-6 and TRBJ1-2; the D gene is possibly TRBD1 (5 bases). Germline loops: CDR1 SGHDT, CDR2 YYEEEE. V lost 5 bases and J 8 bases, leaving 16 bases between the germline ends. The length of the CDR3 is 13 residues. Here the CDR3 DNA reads TGTGCCAGCAGTACAAACAGGCTTGGGGGCTACACCTTC. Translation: CASSTNRLGGYTF. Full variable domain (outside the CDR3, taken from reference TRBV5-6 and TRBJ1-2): DAGVTQSPTHLIKTRGQQVTLRCSPKSGHDTVSWYQQALGQGPQFIFQYYEEEERQRGNFPDRFSGHQFPNYSSELNVNALLLGDSALYLCASSTNRLGGYTFGSGTRLTVV.

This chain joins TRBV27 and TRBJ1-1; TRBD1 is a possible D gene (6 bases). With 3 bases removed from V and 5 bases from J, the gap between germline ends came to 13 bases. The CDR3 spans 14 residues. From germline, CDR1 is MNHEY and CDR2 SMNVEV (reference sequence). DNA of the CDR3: TGTGCCAGCAGTTTGGTCCCCCAGGGGACTGAAGCTTTCTTT. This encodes CASSLVPQGTEAFF.

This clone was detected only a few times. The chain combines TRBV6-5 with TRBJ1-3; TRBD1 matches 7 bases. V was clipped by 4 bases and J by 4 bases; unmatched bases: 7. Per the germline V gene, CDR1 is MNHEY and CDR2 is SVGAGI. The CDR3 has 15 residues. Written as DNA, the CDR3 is TGTGCCAGCAGTTTAAACAGGGGATTCGGAAACACCATATATTTT. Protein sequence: CASSLNRGFGNTIYF.

The CDR3 loop reads CASTNTDAYGYTF. The CDR3 coding sequence is TGTGCCAGTACCAATACAGACGCCTATGGCTACACCTTC. The chain is built from TRBV19 and TRBJ1-2; the D is unclear. CDR1 is LNHDA and CDR2 is SQIVND in the germline V gene (reference sequence). Trimming shortened V by 7 bases and J by 4 bases, and 13 bases separated the two germline ends. The CDR3 runs to 13 residues. Complete variable domain (other parts from reference TRBV19 and TRBJ1-2): DGGITQSPKYLFRKEGQNVTLSCEQNLNHDAMYWYRQDPGQGLRLIYYSQIVNDFQKGDIAEGYSVSREKKESFPLTVTSAQKNPTAFYLCASTNTDAYGYTFGSGTRLTVV.